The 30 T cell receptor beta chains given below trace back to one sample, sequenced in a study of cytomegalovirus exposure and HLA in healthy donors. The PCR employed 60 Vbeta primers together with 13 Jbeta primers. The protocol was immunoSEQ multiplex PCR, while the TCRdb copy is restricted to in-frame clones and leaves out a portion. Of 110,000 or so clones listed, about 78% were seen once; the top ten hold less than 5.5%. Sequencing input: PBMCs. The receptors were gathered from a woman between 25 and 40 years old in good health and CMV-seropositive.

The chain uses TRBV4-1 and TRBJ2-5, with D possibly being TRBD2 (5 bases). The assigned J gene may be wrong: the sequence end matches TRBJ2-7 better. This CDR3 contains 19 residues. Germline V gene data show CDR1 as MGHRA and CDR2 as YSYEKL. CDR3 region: CASSQDPPPLVGPNYEQYF. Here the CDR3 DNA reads TGCGCCAGCAGCCAAGATCCCCCACCACTAGTGGGTCCCAACTACGAGCAGTACTTC.

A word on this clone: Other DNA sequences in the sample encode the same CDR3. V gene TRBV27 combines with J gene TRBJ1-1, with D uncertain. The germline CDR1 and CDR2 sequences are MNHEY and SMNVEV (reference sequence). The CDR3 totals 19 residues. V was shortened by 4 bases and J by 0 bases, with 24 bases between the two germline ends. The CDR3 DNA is TGTGCCAGCAGTTCGAGAACTAGTGGAGGGTCATCGATGAACACTGAAGCTTTCTTT. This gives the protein CASSSRTSGGSSMNTEAFF.

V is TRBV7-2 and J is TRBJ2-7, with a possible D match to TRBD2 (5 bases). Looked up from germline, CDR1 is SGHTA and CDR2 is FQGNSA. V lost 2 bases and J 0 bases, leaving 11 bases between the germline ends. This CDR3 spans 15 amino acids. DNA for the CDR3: TGTGCCAGCAGCTTAAGGGTCGGAGGCTCCTACGAGCAGTACTTC. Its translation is CASSLRVGGSYEQYF. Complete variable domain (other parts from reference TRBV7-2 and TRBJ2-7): GAGVSQSPSNKVTEKGKDVELRCDPISGHTALYWYRQSLGQGLEFLIYFQGNSAPDKSGLPSDRFSAERTGGSVSTLTIQRTQQEDSAVYLCASSLRVGGSYEQYFGPGTRLTVT.

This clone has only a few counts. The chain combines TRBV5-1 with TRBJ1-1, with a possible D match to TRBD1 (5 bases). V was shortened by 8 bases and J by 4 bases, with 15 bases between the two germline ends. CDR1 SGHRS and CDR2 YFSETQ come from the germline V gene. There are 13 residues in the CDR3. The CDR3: CASLQGLGTEAFF. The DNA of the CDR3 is TGCGCCAGTCTGCAGGGTCTTGGCACTGAAGCTTTCTTT. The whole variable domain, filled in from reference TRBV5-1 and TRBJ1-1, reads KAGVTQTPRYLIKTRGQQVTLSCSPISGHRSVSWYQQTPGQGLQFLFEYFSETQRNKGNFPGRFSGRQFSNSRSEMNVSTLELGDSALYLCASLQGLGTEAFFGQGTRLTVV.

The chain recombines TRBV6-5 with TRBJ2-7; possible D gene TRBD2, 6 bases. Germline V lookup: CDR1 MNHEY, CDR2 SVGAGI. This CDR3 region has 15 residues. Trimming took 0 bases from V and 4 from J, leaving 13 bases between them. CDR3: CASSYSLGGGYEQYF. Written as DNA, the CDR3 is TGTGCCAGCAGTTACTCTCTGGGAGGCGGGTACGAGCAGTACTTC.

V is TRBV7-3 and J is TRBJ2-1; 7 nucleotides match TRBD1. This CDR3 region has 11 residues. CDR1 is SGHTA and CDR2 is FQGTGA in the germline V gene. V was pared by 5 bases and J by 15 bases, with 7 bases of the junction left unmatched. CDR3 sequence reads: CASSEGQKLFF. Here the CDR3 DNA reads TGTGCCAGCAGCGAGGGACAGAAGTTGTTCTTC.

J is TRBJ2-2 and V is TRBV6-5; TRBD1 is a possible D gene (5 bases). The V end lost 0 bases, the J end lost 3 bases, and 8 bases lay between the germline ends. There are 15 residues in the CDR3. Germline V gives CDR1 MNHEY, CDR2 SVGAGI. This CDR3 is CASSYSPTDTGELFF. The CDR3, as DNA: TGTGCCAGCAGTTACTCCCCGACAGACACCGGGGAGCTGTTTTTT.

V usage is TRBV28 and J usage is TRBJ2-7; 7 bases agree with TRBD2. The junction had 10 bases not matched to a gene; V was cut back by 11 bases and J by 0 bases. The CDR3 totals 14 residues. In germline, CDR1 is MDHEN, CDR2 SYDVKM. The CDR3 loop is CAGSGGRPSYEQYF. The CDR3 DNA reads TGTGCCGGGTCTGGCGGGAGACCCTCCTACGAGCAGTACTTC. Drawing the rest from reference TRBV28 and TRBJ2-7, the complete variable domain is DVKVTQSSRYLVKRTGEKVFLECVQDMDHENMFWYRQDPGLGLRLIYFSYDVKMKEKGDIPEGYSVSREKKERFSLILESASTNQTSMYLCAGSGGRPSYEQYFGPGTRLTVT.

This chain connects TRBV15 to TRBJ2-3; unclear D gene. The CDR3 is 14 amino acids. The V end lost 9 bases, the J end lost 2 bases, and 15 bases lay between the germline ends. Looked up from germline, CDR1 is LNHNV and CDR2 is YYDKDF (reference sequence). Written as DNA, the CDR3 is TGTGCCACGAACCAGAGGCTAGTCACAGATACGCAGTATTTT. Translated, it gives CATNQRLVTDTQYF.

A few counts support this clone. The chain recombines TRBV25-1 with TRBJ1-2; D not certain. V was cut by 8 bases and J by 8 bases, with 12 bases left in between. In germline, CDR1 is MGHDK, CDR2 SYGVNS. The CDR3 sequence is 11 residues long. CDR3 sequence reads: CASGGRWGYTF. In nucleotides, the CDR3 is TGTGCCAGCGGAGGACGGTGGGGCTACACCTTC.

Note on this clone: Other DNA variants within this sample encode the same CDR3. The CDR3 sequence: CASSFGTAYEQYF. The CDR3 DNA is TGCGCCAGCAGCTTCGGGACAGCGTACGAGCAGTACTTC. This chain joins TRBV5-1 and TRBJ2-7; 7 bases agree with TRBD1. Per germline, CDR1 SGHRS and CDR2 YFSETQ. V gave up 2 bases and J gave up 4 bases; unmatched junction bases: 3. This CDR3 is 13 amino acids long.

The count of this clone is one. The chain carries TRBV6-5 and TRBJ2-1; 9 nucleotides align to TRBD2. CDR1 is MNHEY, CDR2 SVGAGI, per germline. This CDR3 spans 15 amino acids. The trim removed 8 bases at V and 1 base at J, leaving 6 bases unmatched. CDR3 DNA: TGTGCCAGCGCCCCGGGACTAGCATCCTACAATGAGCAGTTCTTC. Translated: CASAPGLASYNEQFF.

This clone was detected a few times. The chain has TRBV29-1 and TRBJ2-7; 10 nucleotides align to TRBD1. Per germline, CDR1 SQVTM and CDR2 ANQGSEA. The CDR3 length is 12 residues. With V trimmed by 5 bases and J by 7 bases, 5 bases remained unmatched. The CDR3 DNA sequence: TGCAGCGTTAGACAGGGGGCATGGGAGCAGTACTTC. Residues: CSVRQGAWEQYF.

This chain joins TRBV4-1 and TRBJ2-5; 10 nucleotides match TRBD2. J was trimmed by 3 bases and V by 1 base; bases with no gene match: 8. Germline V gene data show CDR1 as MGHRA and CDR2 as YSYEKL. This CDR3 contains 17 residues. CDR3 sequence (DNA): TGCGCCAGCAGCCAAGCAGCGGGAGGGCTTGAGAAAGAGACCCAGTACTTC. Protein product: CASSQAAGGLEKETQYF.

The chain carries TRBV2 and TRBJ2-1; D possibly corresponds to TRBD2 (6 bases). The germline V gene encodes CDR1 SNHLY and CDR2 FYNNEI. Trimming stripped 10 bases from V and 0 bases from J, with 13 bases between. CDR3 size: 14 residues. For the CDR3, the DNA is TGTGCCACCTCCCTAGCGAGCTCCTACAATGAGCAGTTCTTC. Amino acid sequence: CATSLASSYNEQFF.

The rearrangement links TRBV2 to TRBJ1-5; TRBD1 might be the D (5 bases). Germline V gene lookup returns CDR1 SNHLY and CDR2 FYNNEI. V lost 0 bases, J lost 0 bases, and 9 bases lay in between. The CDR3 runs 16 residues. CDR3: CASSEAVGLSNQPQHF. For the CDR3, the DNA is TGTGCCAGCAGTGAAGCGGTGGGACTTAGCAATCAGCCCCAGCATTTT.

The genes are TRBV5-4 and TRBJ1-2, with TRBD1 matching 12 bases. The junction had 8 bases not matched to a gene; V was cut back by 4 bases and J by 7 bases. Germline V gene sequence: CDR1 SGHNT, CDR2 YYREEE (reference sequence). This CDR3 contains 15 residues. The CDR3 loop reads CASSHPGQGAFGYTF. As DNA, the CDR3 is TGTGCCAGCAGCCATCCGGGACAGGGGGCGTTTGGCTACACCTTC.

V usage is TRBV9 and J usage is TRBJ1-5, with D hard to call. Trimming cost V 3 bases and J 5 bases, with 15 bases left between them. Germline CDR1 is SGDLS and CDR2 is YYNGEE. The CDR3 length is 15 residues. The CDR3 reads CASSERPGYDQPQHF. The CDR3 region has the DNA TGTGCCAGCAGCGAAAGACCAGGTTACGATCAGCCCCAGCATTTT.

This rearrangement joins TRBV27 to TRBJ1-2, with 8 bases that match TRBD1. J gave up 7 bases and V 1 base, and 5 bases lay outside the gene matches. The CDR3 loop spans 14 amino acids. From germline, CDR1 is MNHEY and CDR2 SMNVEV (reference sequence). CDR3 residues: CASSLLAGGPGYTF. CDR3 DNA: TGTGCCAGCAGTTTATTAGCAGGGGGCCCTGGCTACACCTTC.

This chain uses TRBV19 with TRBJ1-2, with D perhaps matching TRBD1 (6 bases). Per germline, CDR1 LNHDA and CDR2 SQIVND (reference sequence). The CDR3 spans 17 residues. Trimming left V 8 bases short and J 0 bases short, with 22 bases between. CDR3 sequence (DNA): TGTGCCAGTGTCGAGTATGGATTGGGGGCCACTAACTATGGCTACACCTTC. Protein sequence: CASVEYGLGATNYGYTF.

The CDR3 DNA follows: TGTGCCAGCAGCCCAGGTAGCAGGGGGAAACAAGAGACCCAGTACTTC. This codes for CASSPGSRGKQETQYF. The genes are TRBV11-3 and TRBJ2-5; TRBD1 matches 7 bases. The CDR3 has 16 amino acids. Germline CDR1 and CDR2: SGHNT and YENEEA. Trimming removed 5 bases from V and 2 bases from J; junction bases left unmatched: 11. The full variable domain, completed using reference TRBV11-3 and TRBJ2-5, is EAGVVQSPRYKIIEKKQPVAFWCNPISGHNTLYWYLQNLGQGPELLIRYENEEAVDDSQLPKDRFSAERLKGVDSTLKIQPAELGDSAVYLCASSPGSRGKQETQYFGPGTRLLVL.

CDR3 coding DNA: TGTGCCAGCAGCGTGACTGGTCAGGAGCTGTTTTTT. It translates to CASSVTGQELFF. This rearrangement joins TRBV9 to TRBJ2-2, with D unresolved. CDR1 SGDLS and CDR2 YYNGEE come from the germline V gene. The CDR3 has 12 amino acids. Trimming took off 2 bases at V and 10 bases at J, with 9 bases between the two ends.

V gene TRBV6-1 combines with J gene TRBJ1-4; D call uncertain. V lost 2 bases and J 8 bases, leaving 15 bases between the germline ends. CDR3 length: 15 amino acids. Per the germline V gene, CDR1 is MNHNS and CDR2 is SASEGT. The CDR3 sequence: CASSEQRVRGEKLFF. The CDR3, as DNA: TGTGCCAGCAGTGAACAGAGGGTACGTGGAGAAAAACTGTTTTTT.

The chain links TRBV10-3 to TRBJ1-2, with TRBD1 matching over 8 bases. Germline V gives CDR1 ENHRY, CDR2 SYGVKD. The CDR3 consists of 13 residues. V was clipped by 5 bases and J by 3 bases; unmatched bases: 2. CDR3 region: CAISSDRDYGYTF. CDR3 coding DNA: TGTGCCATCAGTTCGGACAGGGACTATGGCTACACCTTC.

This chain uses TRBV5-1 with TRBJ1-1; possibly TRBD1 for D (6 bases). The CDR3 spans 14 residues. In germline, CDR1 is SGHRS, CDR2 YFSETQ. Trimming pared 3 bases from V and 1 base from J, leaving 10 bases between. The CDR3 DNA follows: TGCGCCAGCAGCTATACGGACAGGAACACTGAAGCTTTCTTT. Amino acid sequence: CASSYTDRNTEAFF.

This CDR3 is CASSYGEHYGYTF. The CDR3 DNA reads as TGTGCCAGCAGTTACGGGGAGCACTATGGCTACACCTTC. The chain joins TRBV6-5 to TRBJ1-2, with D unresolved. Trimming took 2 bases from V and 3 from J, leaving 7 bases between them. The germline V gene encodes CDR1 MNHEY and CDR2 SVGAGI. The CDR3 runs 13 residues.

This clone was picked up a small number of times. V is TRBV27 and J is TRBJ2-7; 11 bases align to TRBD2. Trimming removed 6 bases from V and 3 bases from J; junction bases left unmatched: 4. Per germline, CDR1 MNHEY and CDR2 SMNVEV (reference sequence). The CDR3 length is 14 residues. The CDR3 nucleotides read TGTGCCAGCAGCTTTACTAGCGGGAGCTACGAGCAGTACTTC. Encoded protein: CASSFTSGSYEQYF.

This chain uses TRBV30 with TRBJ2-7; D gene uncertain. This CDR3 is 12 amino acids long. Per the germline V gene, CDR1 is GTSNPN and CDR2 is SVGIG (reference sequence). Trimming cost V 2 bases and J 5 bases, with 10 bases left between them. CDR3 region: CAWSPDTNEQYF. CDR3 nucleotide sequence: TGTGCCTGGAGTCCAGACACCAACGAGCAGTACTTC.

CDR3 loop: CASVADTDTQYF. The CDR3 bases are TGTGCCAGCGTAGCGGACACAGATACGCAGTATTTT. The rearrangement links TRBV2 to TRBJ2-3, with a weak D call TRBD2 (6 bases). The V end lost 8 bases, the J end lost 2 bases, and 8 bases lay between the germline ends. CDR3 length: 12 amino acids. Per the germline V gene, CDR1 is SNHLY and CDR2 is FYNNEI.

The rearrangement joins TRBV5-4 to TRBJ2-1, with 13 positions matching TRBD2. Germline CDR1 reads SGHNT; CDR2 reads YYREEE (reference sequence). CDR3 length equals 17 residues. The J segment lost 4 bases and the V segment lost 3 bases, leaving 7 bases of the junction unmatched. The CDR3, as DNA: TGTGCCAGCAGCTCCGGACTAGCGGGAGACACATACAATGAGCAGTTCTTC. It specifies CASSSGLAGDTYNEQFF.